Sequencing of this T cell receptor (beta chain) was carried out in a study of T cells after yellow fever vaccination. The ends were cut back, 0 bases at V and 4 bases at J, with 13 bases in the middle. The CDR3 extends over 16 amino acids. Germline assignment: CDR1 LNHDA and CDR2 SQIVND (reference sequence). This clonotype was detected only a few times. Via MiXCR, TCRdb re-called the 5' RACE reads, giving one row per CDR3 protein. The sample contains hundreds of thousands of distinct CDR3 sequences, 20% to 25% of which appear only once. The rearrangement joins TRBV19 to TRBJ1-5; D gene uncertain. The sample in question was PBMCs, obtained about 20 days after the first yellow fever vaccination. The TCR comes from a man younger than 30 who received the YFV17D yellow fever vaccine. CDR3 DNA sequence: TGTGCCAGTAGTATAGACACGGATTCGAGGAATCAGCCCCAGCATTTT. Translating gives CASSIDTDSRNQPQHF.